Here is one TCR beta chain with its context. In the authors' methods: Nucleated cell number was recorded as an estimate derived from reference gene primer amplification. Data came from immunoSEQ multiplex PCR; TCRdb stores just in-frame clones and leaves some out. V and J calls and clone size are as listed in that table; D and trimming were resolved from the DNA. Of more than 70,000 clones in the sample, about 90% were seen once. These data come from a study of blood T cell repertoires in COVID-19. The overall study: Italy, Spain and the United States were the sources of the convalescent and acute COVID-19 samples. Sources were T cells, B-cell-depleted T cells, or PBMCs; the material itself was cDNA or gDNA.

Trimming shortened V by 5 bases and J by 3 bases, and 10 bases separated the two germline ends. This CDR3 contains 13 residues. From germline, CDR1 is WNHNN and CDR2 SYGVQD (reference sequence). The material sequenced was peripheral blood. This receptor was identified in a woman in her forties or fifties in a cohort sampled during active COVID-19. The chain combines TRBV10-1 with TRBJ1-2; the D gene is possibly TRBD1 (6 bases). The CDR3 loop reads CASSPRGHYGYTF. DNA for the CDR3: TGCGCCAGCAGTCCCAGGGGCCACTATGGCTACACCTTC.